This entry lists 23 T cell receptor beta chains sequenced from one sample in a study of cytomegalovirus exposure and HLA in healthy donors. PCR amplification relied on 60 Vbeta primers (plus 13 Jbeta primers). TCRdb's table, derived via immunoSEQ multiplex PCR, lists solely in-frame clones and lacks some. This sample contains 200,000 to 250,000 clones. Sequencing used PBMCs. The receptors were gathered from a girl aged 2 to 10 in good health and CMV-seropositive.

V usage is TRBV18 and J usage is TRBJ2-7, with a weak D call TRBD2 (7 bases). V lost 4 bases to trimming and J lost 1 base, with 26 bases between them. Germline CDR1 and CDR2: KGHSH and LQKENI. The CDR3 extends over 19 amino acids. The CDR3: CASSLLGGRTMTRSYEQYF. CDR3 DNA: TGTGCCAGCTCACTTCTGGGGGGGCGGACTATGACCCGATCCTACGAGCAGTACTTC.

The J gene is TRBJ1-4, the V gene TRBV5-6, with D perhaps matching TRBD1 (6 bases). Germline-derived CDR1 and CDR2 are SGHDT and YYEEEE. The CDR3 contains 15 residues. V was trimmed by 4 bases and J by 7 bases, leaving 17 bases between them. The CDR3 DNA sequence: TGTGCCAGCAGCCCCTCAGGGGTGGGGGTTGAAAAACTGTTTTTT. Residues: CASSPSGVGVEKLFF.

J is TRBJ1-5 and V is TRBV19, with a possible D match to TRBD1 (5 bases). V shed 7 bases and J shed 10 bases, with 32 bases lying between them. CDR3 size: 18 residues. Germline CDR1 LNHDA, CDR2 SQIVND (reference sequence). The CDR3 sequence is CASMSGRDRAMMGSPQHF. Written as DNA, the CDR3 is TGTGCCAGTATGTCCGGGCGGGACCGTGCTATGATGGGATCACCCCAGCATTTT.

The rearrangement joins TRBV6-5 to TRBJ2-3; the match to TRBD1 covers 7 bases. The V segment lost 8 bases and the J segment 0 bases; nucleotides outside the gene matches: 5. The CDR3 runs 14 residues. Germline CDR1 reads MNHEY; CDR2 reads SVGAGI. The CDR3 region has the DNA TGTGCCAGCTCAAGACAGGGCAGCACAGATACGCAGTATTTT. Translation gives CASSRQGSTDTQYF.

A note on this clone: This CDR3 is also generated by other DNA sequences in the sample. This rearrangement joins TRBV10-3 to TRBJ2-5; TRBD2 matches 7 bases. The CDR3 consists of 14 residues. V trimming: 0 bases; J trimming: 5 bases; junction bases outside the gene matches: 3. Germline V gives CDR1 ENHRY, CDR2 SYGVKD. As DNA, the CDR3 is TGTGCCATCAGTGAGTCTACGGGAGGCGAGACCCAGTACTTC. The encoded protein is CAISESTGGETQYF.

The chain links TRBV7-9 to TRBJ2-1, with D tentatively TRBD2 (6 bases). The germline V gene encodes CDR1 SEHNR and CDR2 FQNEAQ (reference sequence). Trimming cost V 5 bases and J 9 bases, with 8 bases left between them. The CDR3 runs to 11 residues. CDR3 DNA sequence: TGTGCCAGCAGCGTGGAGGGTGAGCAGTTCTTC. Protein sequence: CASSVEGEQFF.

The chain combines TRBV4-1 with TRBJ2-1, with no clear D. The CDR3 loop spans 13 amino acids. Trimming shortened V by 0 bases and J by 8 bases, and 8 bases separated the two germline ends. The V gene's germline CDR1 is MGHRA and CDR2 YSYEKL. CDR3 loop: CASSQEIPDEQFF. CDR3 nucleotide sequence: TGCGCCAGCAGCCAAGAAATCCCCGATGAGCAGTTCTTC.

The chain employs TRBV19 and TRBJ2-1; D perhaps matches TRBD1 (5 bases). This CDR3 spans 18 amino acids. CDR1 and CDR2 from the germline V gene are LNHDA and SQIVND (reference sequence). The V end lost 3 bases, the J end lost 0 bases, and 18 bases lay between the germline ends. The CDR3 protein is CASSIFPVQGSSYNEQFF. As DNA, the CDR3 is TGTGCCAGTAGTATCTTTCCCGTCCAGGGTTCCTCCTACAATGAGCAGTTCTTC.

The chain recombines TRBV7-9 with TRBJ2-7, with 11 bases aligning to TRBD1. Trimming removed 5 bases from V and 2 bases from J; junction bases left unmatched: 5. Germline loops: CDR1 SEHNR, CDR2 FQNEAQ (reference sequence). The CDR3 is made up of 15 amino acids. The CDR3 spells CASSPGTGGAYEQYF. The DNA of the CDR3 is TGTGCCAGCAGCCCAGGGACAGGGGGAGCCTACGAGCAGTACTTC.

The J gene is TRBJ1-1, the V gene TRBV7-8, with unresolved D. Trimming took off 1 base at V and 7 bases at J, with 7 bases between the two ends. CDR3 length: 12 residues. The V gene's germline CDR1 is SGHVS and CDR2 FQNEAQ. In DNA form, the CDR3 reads TGTGCCAGCAGCTTAGTAACAAGTGAAGCTTTCTTT. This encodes CASSLVTSEAFF.

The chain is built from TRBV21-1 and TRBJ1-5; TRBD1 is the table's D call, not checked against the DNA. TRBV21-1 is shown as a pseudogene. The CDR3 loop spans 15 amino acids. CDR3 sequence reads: CASSKARDRDQPQHF. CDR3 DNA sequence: TGTGCCAGCAGCAAAGCGAGGGACAGGGATCAGCCCCAGCATTTT.

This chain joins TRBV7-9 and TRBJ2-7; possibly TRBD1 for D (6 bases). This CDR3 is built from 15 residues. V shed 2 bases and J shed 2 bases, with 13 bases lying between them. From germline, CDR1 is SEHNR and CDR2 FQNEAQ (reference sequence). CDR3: CASSLQPQGTYEQYF. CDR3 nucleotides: TGTGCCAGCAGCTTACAGCCCCAGGGGACCTACGAGCAGTACTTC.

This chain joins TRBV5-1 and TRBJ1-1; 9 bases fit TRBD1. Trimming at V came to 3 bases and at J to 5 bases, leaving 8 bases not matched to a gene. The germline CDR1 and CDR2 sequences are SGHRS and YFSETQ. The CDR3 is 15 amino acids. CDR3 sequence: CASSSAGQGRTEAFF. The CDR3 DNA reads TGCGCCAGCAGCTCGGCCGGACAGGGGAGAACTGAAGCTTTCTTT.

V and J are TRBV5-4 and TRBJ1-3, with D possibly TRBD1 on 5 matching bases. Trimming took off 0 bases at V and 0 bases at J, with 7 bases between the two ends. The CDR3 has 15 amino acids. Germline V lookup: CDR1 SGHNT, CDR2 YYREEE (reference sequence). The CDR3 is CASSLGTGSGNTIYF. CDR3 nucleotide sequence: TGTGCCAGCAGCTTGGGAACAGGCTCTGGAAACACCATATATTTT.

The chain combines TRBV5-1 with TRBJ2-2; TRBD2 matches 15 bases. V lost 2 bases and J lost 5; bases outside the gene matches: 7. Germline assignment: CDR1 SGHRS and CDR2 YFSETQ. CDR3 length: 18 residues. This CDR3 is CASSLGLAGGPGTGELFF. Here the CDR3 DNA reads TGCGCCAGCAGCTTAGGACTAGCGGGAGGGCCCGGTACCGGGGAGCTGTTTTTT.

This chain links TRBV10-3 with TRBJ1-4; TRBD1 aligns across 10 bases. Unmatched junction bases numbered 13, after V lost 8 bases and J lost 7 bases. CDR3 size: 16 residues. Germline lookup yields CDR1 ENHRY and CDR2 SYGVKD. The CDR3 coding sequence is TGTGCCATCGGCGACGGACAGGGGGGCCTCGGTGAAAAACTGTTTTTT. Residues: CAIGDGQGGLGEKLFF.

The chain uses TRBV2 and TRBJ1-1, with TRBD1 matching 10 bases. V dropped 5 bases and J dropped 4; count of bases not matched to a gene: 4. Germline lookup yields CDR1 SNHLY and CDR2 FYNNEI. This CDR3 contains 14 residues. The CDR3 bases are TGTGCCAGCAGTCCCCGGGACAGGGGCACTGAAGCTTTCTTT. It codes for CASSPRDRGTEAFF.

CDR3 nucleotides: TGTGCCAGCAGTTCCGGGACTAGCGGGAGGCTAGCCCACGAGCAGTACTTC. It translates to CASSSGTSGRLAHEQYF. The chain couples TRBV28 to TRBJ2-7; TRBD2 matches at 15 bases. Unmatched junction bases numbered 9, after V lost 4 bases and J lost 5 bases. CDR1 MDHEN and CDR2 SYDVKM come from the germline V gene. This CDR3 spans 17 amino acids.

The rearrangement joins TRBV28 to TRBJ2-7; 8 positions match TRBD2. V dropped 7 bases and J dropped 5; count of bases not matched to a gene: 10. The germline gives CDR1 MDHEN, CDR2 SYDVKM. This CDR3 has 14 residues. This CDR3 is CASIIRSGGNEQYF. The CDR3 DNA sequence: TGTGCCAGCATCATACGGTCGGGGGGGAACGAGCAGTACTTC.

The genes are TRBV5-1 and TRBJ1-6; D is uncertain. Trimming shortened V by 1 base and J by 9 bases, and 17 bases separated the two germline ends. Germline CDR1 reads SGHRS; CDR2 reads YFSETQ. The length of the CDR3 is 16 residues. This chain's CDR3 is CASSLSSGGSSSPLHF. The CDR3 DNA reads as TGCGCCAGCAGCTTGTCCTCAGGAGGGAGCTCTTCACCCCTCCACTTT.

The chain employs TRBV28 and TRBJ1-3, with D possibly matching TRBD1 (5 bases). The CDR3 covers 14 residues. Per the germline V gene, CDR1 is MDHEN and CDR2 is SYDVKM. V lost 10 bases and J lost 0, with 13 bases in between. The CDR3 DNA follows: TGTGCCACCGCGGGACTGCTCTCTGGAAACACCATATATTTT. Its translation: CATAGLLSGNTIYF.

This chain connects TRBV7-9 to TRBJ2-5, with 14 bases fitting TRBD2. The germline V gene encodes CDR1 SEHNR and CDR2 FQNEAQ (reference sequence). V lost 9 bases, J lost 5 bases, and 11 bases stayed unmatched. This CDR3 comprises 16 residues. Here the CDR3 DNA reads TGTGCCAGTACCGACGGGACTAGCGGGAGAGGGGAGACCCAGTACTTC. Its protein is CASTDGTSGRGETQYF. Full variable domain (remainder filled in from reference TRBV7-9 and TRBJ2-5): DTGVSQNPRHKITKRGQNVTFRCDPISEHNRLYWYRQTLGQGPEFLTYFQNEAQLEKSRLLSDRFSAERPKGSFSTLEIQRTEQGDSAMYLCASTDGTSGRGETQYFGPGTRLLVL.

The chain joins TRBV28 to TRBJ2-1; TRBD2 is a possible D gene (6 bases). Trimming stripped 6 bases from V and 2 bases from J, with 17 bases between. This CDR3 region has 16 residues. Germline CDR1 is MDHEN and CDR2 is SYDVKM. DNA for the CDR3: TGTGCCAGCAGGCCGGCAGCGGGCGGGACCTACAATGAGCAGTTCTTC. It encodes CASRPAAGGTYNEQFF.